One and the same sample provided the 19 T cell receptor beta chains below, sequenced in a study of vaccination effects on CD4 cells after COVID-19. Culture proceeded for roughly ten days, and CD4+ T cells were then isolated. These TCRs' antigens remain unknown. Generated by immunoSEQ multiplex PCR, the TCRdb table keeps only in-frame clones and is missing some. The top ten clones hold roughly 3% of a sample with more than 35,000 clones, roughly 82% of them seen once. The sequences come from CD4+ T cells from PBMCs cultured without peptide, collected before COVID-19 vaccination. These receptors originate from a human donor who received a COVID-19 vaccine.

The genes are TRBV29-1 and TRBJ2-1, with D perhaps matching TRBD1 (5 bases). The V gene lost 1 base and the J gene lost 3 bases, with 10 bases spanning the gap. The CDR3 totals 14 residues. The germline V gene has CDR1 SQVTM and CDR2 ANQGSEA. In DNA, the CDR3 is TGCAGCGTTGAAGGTAGACAGTTCTACAATGAGCAGTTCTTC. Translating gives CSVEGRQFYNEQFF.

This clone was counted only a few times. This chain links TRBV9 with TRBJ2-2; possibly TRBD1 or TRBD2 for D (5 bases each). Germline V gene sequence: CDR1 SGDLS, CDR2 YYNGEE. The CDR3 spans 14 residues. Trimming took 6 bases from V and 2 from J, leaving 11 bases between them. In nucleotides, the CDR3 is TGTGCCAGCACGAGGGACCCAAACACCGGGGAGCTGTTTTTT. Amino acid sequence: CASTRDPNTGELFF.

The CDR3 spells CASSPGTGTRGNTIYF. DNA of the CDR3: TGTGCCAGCAGTCCCGGGACAGGAACACGGGGAAACACCATATATTTT. This sequence joins TRBV7-2 and TRBJ1-3; 8 bases are shared with TRBD1. This CDR3 comprises 16 residues. Looked up from germline, CDR1 is SGHTA and CDR2 is FQGNSA. The V segment lost 6 bases and the J segment 4 bases; nucleotides outside the gene matches: 11. The full variable domain, its missing parts supplied by reference TRBV7-2 and TRBJ1-3, is GAGVSQSPSNKVTEKGKDVELRCDPISGHTALYWYRQSLGQGLEFLIYFQGNSAPDKSGLPSDRFSAERTGGSVSTLTIQRTQQEDSAVYLCASSPGTGTRGNTIYFGEGSWLTVV.

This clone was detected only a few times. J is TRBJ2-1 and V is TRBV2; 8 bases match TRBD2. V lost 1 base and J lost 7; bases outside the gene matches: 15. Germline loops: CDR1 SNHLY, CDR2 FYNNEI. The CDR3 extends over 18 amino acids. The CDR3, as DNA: TGTGCCAGCAGTGAAGTGGGTAGCGGGGCCCAACCAGGGAATGAGCAGTTCTTC. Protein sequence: CASSEVGSGAQPGNEQFF.

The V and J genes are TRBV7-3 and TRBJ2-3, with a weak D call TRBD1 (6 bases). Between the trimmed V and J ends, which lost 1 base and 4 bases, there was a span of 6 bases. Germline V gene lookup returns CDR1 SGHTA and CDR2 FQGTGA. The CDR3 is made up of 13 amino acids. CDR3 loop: CASSLNRADTQYF. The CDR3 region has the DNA TGTGCCAGCAGCTTAAACAGGGCAGATACGCAGTATTTT.

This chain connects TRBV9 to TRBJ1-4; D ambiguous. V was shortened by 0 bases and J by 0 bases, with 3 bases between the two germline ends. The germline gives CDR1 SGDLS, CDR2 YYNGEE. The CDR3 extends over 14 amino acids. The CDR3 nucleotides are TGTGCCAGCAGCGTAGGGACAACTAATGAAAAACTGTTTTTT. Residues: CASSVGTTNEKLFF.

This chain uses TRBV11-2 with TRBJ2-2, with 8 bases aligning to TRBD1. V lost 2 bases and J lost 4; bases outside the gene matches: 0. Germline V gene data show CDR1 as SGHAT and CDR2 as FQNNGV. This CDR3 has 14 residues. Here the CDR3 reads CASSLQGATGELFF. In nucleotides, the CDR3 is TGTGCCAGCAGCTTACAGGGGGCCACCGGGGAGCTGTTTTTT.

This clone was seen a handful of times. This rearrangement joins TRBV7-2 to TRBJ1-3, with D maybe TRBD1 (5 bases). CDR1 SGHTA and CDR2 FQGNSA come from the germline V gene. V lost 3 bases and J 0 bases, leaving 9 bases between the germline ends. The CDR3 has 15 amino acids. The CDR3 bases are TGTGCCAGCAGCTTTCAGGGTCTCTCTGGAAACACCATATATTTT. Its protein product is CASSFQGLSGNTIYF. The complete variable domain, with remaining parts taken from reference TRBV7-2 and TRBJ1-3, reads GAGVSQSPSNKVTEKGKDVELRCDPISGHTALYWYRQSLGQGLEFLIYFQGNSAPDKSGLPSDRFSAERTGGSVSTLTIQRTQQEDSAVYLCASSFQGLSGNTIYFGEGSWLTVV.

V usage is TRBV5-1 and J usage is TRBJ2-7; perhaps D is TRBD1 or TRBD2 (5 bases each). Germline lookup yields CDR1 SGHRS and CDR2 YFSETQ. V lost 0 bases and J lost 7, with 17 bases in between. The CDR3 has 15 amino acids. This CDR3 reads CASSLGPGPTGEQYV. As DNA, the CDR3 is TGCGCCAGCAGCTTGGGGCCAGGGCCCACGGGGGAGCAGTACGTC.

CDR3 nucleotide sequence: TGCAGCGCCACTGGACACCCAGATAACTATGGCTACACCTTC. It encodes CSATGHPDNYGYTF. The rearrangement uses TRBV29-1 and TRBJ1-2, with a weak D call TRBD1 (5 bases). Trimming shortened V by 7 bases and J by 1 base, and 16 bases separated the two germline ends. This CDR3 is built from 14 residues. CDR1 and CDR2 from the germline V gene are SQVTM and ANQGSEA. The full variable domain, in which reference TRBV29-1 and TRBJ1-2 provide the parts outside the CDR3, is SAVISQKPSRDICQRGTSLTIQCQVDSQVTMMFWYRQQPGQSLTLIATANQGSEATYESGFVIDKFPISRPNLTFSTLTVSNMSPEDSSIYLCSATGHPDNYGYTFGSGTRLTVV.

The CDR3 DNA reads as TGCAGCGTTGGGGGGGTGGGGGATGAAAAACTGTTTTTT. This sequence encodes CSVGGVGDEKLFF. The J gene is TRBJ1-4, the V gene TRBV29-1; D possibly corresponds to TRBD1 (5 bases). Germline V lookup: CDR1 SQVTM, CDR2 ANQGSEA. The CDR3 has 13 residues. The V gene lost 4 bases and the J gene lost 6 bases, with 12 bases spanning the gap.

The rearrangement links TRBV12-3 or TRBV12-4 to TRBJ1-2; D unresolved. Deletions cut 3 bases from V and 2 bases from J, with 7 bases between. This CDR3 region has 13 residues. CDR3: CASSFNINYGYTF. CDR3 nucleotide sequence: TGTGCCAGCAGTTTTAACATCAACTATGGCTACACCTTC.

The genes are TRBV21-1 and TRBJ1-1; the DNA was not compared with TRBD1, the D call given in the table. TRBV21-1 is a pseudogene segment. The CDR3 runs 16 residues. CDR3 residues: CASSKGKGVENTEAFF. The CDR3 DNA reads TGTGCCAGCAGCAAAGGCAAGGGGGTAGAGAACACTGAAGCTTTCTTT.

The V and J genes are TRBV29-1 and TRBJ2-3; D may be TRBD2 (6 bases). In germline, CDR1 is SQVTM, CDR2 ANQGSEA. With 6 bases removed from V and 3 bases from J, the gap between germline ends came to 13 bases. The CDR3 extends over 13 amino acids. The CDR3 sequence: CSVGLAATDTQYF. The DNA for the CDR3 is TGCAGCGTGGGGTTAGCGGCAACAGATACGCAGTATTTT.

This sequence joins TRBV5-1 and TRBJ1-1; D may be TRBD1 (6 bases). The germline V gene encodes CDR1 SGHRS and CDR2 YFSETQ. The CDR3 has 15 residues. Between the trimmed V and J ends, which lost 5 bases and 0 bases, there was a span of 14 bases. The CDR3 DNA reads TGCGCCAGCAGTCTCTTAGGGGGGATGAACACTGAAGCTTTCTTT. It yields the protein CASSLLGGMNTEAFF.

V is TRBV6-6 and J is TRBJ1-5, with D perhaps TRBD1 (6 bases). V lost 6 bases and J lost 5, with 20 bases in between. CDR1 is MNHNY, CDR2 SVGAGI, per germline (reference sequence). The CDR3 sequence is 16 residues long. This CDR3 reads CASSWGNSGADQPQHF. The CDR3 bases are TGTGCCAGCAGCTGGGGTAATTCAGGGGCCGATCAGCCCCAGCATTTT.

The CDR3 region has the DNA TGTGCCAGCAGACGGACAGGGAACGGAGAAGCTTTCTTT. Encoded protein: CASRRTGNGEAFF. The chain recombines TRBV5-4 with TRBJ1-1; 8 bases are a match to TRBD1. Trimming at V came to 5 bases and at J to 8 bases, leaving 8 bases not matched to a gene. The V gene's germline CDR1 is SGHNT and CDR2 YYREEE (reference sequence). The CDR3 runs to 13 residues.

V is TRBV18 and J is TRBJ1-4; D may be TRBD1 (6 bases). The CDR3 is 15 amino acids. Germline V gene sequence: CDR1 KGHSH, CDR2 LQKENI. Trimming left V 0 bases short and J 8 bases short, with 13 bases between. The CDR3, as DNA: TGTGCCAGCTCACCACCCAACGGCGGGGGCGAAAAACTGTTTTTT. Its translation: CASSPPNGGGEKLFF.

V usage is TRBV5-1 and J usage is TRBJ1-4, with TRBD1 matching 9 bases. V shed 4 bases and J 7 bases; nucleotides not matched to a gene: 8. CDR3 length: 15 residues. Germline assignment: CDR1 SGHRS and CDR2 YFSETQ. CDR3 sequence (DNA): TGCGCCAGCAGCGGGGGGACAGGGAGAAGTGAAAAACTGTTTTTT. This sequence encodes CASSGGTGRSEKLFF.